Here is one T cell receptor (beta chain) with its context. Its antigen remains unidentified. This specimen comes from a study of T cell responses to AZD1222 COVID-19 vaccine. Study information: The analysis combined second doses at about 4 or about 12 weeks. Study conclusions and caveats: Once two AZD1222 doses were given, Spike-specific TCR breadth and depth went up. Samples come after the peak T cell response, not at day 14.

The V end lost 5 bases, the J end lost 2 bases, and 16 bases lay between the germline ends. Germline V gene data show CDR1 as SGHVS and CDR2 as FNYEAQ. This CDR3 is 16 amino acids long. The data were produced by immunoSEQ multiplex PCR, yet TCRdb's version contains in-frame clones alone and is incomplete. The table includes 100,000 to 150,000 clones, over 80% detected once. Sequencing used peripheral blood, obtained on day 0 of AZD1222 vaccination. The V gene is TRBV7-6, the J gene TRBJ2-1; D assignment may be TRBD1 or TRBD2 (5 bases each). The sequence derives from an adult in good health. This CDR3 reads CASSTSWGKAYNEQFF. The DNA of the CDR3 is TGTGCCAGCAGCACTTCATGGGGGAAGGCCTACAATGAGCAGTTCTTC.